Listed here are 19 T cell receptor beta chains from one sample, sequenced in a study of blood T cells in healthy people across ages (dated by TCRdb to about 2015). Library preparation was by 5' RACE. Sequenced on an Illumina HiSeq 2500. The second PCR ran for about 6 to 12 cycles and used a J-beta primer mix along with a sample-barcoded 5' primer. Using fastp at Q25 and MiXCR, TCRdb reprocessed the public reads and kept productive beta chains. All rows with the same CDR3 protein become a single entry with the most common DNA and genes. The sample table records about a million distinct CDR3 sequences; roughly 47% of these occur just once. 20% to 25% of the sample is in the top ten clones. Sequencing was done on a sample of blood. These receptors all come from a woman aged 55-75 years in good health.

The rearrangement links TRBV14 to TRBJ2-5; D is unresolved. From germline, CDR1 is SGHDN and CDR2 FVKESK. The CDR3 covers 13 residues. Trimming cost V 4 bases and J 5 bases, with 11 bases left between them. CDR3 coding DNA: TGTGCCAGCAGCCGCCAAATTTCGGAGACCCAGTACTTC. Encoded protein: CASSRQISETQYF. The full variable domain, rest sourced from reference TRBV14 and TRBJ2-5, is EAGVTQFPSHSVIEKGQTVTLRCDPISGHDNLYWYRRVMGKEIKFLLHFVKESKQDESGMPNNRFLAERTGGTYSTLKVQPAELEDSGVYFCASSRQISETQYFGPGTRLLVL.

This clonotype appeared a few times. The rearrangement links TRBV2 to TRBJ2-7; D is unclear. CDR3 length equals 13 residues. V was shortened by 7 bases and J by 3 bases, with 13 bases between the two germline ends. Germline assignment: CDR1 SNHLY and CDR2 FYNNEI. Here the CDR3 DNA reads TGTGCCAGCACCAGCTCAGATCGCTACGAGCAGTACTTC. This sequence encodes CASTSSDRYEQYF.

V usage is TRBV24-1 and J usage is TRBJ2-5; the D gene is possibly TRBD2 (6 bases). Germline CDR1 and CDR2: KGHDR and SFDVKD. V lost 9 bases and J lost 5, with 9 bases in between. The CDR3 spans 11 residues. The CDR3 sequence is CATGDWETQYF. DNA for the CDR3: TGTGCCACCGGGGACTGGGAGACCCAGTACTTC.

This clonotype was seen a handful of times. The chain carries TRBV6-5 and TRBJ2-1; TRBD2 aligns across 8 bases. Trimming removed 0 bases from V and 8 bases from J; junction bases left unmatched: 6. The germline CDR1 and CDR2 sequences are MNHEY and SVGAGI. This CDR3 has 15 residues. The CDR3 is CASSYSGGVADEQFF. In DNA form, the CDR3 reads TGTGCCAGCAGTTACTCCGGGGGGGTTGCGGATGAGCAGTTCTTC.

There are a few counts of this clonotype. This rearrangement joins TRBV6-2 or TRBV6-3 to TRBJ2-7; TRBD2 matches 12 bases. The germline V gene has CDR1 MNHEY and CDR2 SVGEGT. The J segment lost 6 bases and the V segment lost 6 bases, leaving 9 bases of the junction unmatched. This CDR3 spans 15 amino acids. CDR3 in DNA: TGTGCCAGCAGCGTGACTAGCGGGAGAAAGGGCGAGCAGTACTTC. This gives the protein CASSVTSGRKGEQYF.

J is TRBJ2-7 and V is TRBV21-1; the D call TRBD2 from the table was never checked on the DNA. TRBV21-1 is marked as a pseudogene. The CDR3 has 14 amino acids. The CDR3 spells CASDRQSLNYEQYF. The DNA of the CDR3 is TGTGCCAGCGATAGACAGTCCCTTAACTACGAGCAGTACTTC.

CDR3 sequence (DNA): TGTGCCAGCAGTCGTGGACTAGCTGGTTCGGATACGCAGTATTTT. Amino acids: CASSRGLAGSDTQYF. The chain has TRBV27 and TRBJ2-3, with 8 nucleotides matching TRBD2. Germline V lookup: CDR1 MNHEY, CDR2 SMNVEV (reference sequence). The length of the CDR3 is 15 residues. The V gene end was trimmed by 5 bases and the J gene end by 6 bases; junction bases not matched to a gene: 10.

J is TRBJ2-3 and V is TRBV7-9, with 7 bases lining up with TRBD2. Trimming cost V 4 bases and J 2 bases; bases outside gene matches: 12. This CDR3 is 17 amino acids long. Germline V gives CDR1 SEHNR, CDR2 FQNEAQ (reference sequence). In nucleotides, the CDR3 is TGTGCCAGCAGCTCCGATCTTGGGCTAGCGGTCACAGATACGCAGTATTTT. It encodes CASSSDLGLAVTDTQYF.

The chain is built from TRBV12-3 or TRBV12-4 and TRBJ2-1; 7 bases map to TRBD2. This CDR3 spans 17 amino acids. V was clipped by 4 bases and J by 5 bases; unmatched bases: 14. The CDR3 bases are TGTGCCAGCAGTTCCCGACTAGTGGGAGGGCCAGACAATGAGCAGTTCTTC. It is translated as CASSSRLVGGPDNEQFF.

This clonotype came up a few times. The rearrangement joins TRBV2 to TRBJ2-3, with 9 bases matching TRBD2. The V gene's germline CDR1 is SNHLY and CDR2 FYNNEI. V was pared by 5 bases and J by 2 bases, with 5 bases of the junction left unmatched. The CDR3 has 15 residues. CDR3 nucleotides: TGTGCCAGCAGTCGAGCGGGAGGTAACACAGATACGCAGTATTTT. It codes for CASSRAGGNTDTQYF. Variable domain in full (rest from reference TRBV2 and TRBJ2-3): EPEVTQTPSHQVTQMGQEVILRCVPISNHLYFYWYRQILGQKVEFLVSFYNNEISEKSEIFDDQFSVERPDGSNFTLKIRSTKLEDSAMYFCASSRAGGNTDTQYFGPGTRLTVL.

The chain's CDR3 is CASSLGEASYEQYF. CDR3 DNA: TGTGCCAGCAGCTTAGGGGAGGCCTCCTACGAGCAGTACTTC. The gene calls are TRBV11-2 and TRBJ2-7; TRBD2 might be the D (6 bases). CDR1 is SGHAT, CDR2 FQNNGV, per germline. This CDR3 spans 14 amino acids. V lost 1 base, J lost 0 bases, and 7 bases lay in between. The full variable domain, its missing parts supplied by reference TRBV11-2 and TRBJ2-7, is EAGVAQSPRYKIIEKRQSVAFWCNPISGHATLYWYQQILGQGPKLLIQFQNNGVVDDSQLPKDRFSAERLKGVDSTLKIQPAKLEDSAVYLCASSLGEASYEQYFGPGTRLTVT.

The rearrangement joins TRBV6-2 or TRBV6-3 to TRBJ1-2, with a weak D call TRBD1 (5 bases). The CDR3 spans 15 residues. Germline lookup yields CDR1 MNHEY and CDR2 SVGEGT. V gave up 5 bases and J gave up 4 bases, with 17 bases separating them. Written as DNA, the CDR3 is TGTGCCAGCAGTCAGACAGAAGGAGGGGCCTATGGCTACACCTTC. Its protein product is CASSQTEGGAYGYTF.

The chain joins TRBV3-1 to TRBJ2-2, with D possibly matching TRBD1 (5 bases). V lost 4 bases and J 4 bases, leaving 7 bases between the germline ends. Germline V gene lookup returns CDR1 LGHDT and CDR2 YNNKEL (reference sequence). This CDR3 comprises 13 residues. The CDR3 sequence is CASSRQITGELFF. Here the CDR3 DNA reads TGTGCCAGCAGCCGACAGATCACCGGGGAGCTGTTTTTT.

This clonotype was counted between two and nine times. The rearrangement joins TRBV12-3 or TRBV12-4 to TRBJ2-5, with a possible D match to TRBD1 (6 bases). The CDR3 covers 15 residues. V lost 5 bases and J 0 bases, leaving 13 bases between the germline ends. CDR3 coding DNA: TGTGCCAGCAGTCAGACCGGGACACACCAAGAGACCCAGTACTTC. Protein: CASSQTGTHQETQYF.

Here the CDR3 DNA reads TGTGCCATCCAGGGACAGGGCGCCTATGGCTACACCTTC. Translated: CAIQGQGAYGYTF. The genes are TRBV12-3 or TRBV12-4 and TRBJ1-2, with 9 nucleotides matching TRBD1. Trimming at V came to 10 bases and at J to 4 bases, leaving 7 bases not matched to a gene. The CDR3 is 13 amino acids.

The chain employs TRBV7-2 and TRBJ2-5; no clear D. CDR3 length equals 13 residues. V lost 5 bases, J lost 3 bases, and 10 bases lay in between. Germline V CDR1 and CDR2: SGHTA, FQGNSA. This CDR3 reads CASSQYAEETQYF. In DNA, the CDR3 is TGTGCCAGCAGCCAGTATGCGGAAGAGACCCAGTACTTC.

CDR3 residues: CSTHGLAVYNEQFF. As DNA, the CDR3 is TGCAGTACGCACGGACTAGCGGTATACAATGAGCAGTTCTTC. The chain combines TRBV20-1 with TRBJ2-1; TRBD2 matches 10 bases. The germline V gene encodes CDR1 DFQATT and CDR2 SNEGSKA (reference sequence). The CDR3 loop spans 14 amino acids. The V gene end was trimmed by 8 bases and the J gene end by 4 bases; junction bases not matched to a gene: 8.

This chain joins TRBV6-2 or TRBV6-3 and TRBJ2-4, with unresolved D. Deletions cut 6 bases from V and 2 bases from J, with 23 bases between. The CDR3 consists of 18 residues. The germline V gene has CDR1 MNHEY and CDR2 SVGEGT. The CDR3 region is CASSDTGLRAWTKNIQYF. The CDR3 coding sequence is TGTGCCAGCAGCGATACCGGGCTCCGGGCTTGGACCAAAAACATTCAGTACTTC.

This chain links TRBV27 with TRBJ2-3; TRBD1 agrees at 10 bases. The germline CDR1 and CDR2 sequences are MNHEY and SMNVEV (reference sequence). The CDR3 runs to 15 residues. The trim removed 5 bases at V and 11 bases at J, leaving 13 bases unmatched. CDR3 DNA: TGTGCCAGCAGTAAAGGGACAGGGGCCTTCGTCATGCAGTATTTT. Translated, it gives CASSKGTGAFVMQYF.